This TCR beta chain came from a study of immune evolution from preneoplasia to lung adenocarcinoma. Turning to the study itself: HLA loss of heterozygosity: roughly 6.6% AIS, under 19% MIA, about 35% ADC, none AAH.

V shed 8 bases and J shed 7 bases, with 20 bases lying between them. Germline V gene sequence: CDR1 SNHLY, CDR2 FYNNEI. There are 14 residues in the CDR3. After pathologic assessment, macro-dissection selected premalignant or tumor cells for extraction. Study-level findings and limits: Later-stage lesions appeared to have more T cells, more diversity, less clonality. Normal lung had the highest top T cell clone frequencies.

Comments on this clone: Its target is unknown.

TCRdb's copy holds only in-frame clones and misses some; the assay was immunoSEQ multiplex PCR. The table shows around 10,000 clones, with about three quarters occurring only once. The source is a person between 65 and 80 years old with lung adenocarcinoma. Some clones in this sample may be carry-over from other donors' samples. The sequencing input was FFPE minimally invasive lung adenocarcinoma tissue. The gene calls are TRBV2 and TRBJ1-2; D is unresolved. The CDR3, as DNA: TGTGCCAGCGCTGGAGTTACAACCTCGGGTGGCTACACCTTC. It is translated as CASAGVTTSGGYTF.